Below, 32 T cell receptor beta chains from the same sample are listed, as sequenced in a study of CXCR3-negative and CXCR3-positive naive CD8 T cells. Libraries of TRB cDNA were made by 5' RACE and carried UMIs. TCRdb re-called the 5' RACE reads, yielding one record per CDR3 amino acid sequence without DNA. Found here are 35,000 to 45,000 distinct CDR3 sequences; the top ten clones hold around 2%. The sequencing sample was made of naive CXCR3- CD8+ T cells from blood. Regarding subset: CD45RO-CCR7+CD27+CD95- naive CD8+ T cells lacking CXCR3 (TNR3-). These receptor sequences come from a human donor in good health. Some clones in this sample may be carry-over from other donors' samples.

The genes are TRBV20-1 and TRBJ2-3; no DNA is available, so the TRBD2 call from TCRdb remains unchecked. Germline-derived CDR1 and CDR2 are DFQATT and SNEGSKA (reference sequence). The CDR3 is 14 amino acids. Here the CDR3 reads CSARLAGSTDTQYF.

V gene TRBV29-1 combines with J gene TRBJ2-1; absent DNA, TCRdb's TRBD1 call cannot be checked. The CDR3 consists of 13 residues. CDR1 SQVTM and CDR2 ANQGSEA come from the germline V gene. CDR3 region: CSGRDGTYNEQFF.

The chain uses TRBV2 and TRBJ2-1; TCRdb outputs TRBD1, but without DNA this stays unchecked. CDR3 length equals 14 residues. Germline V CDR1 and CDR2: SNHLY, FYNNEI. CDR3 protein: CASSVDTRANEQFF. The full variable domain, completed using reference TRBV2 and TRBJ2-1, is EPEVTQTPSHQVTQMGQEVILRCVPISNHLYFYWYRQILGQKVEFLVSFYNNEISEKSEIFDDQFSVERPDGSNFTLKIRSTKLEDSAMYFCASSVDTRANEQFFGPGTRLTVL.

The CDR3 protein is CASSPGWGPNTEAFF. The chain combines TRBV4-3 with TRBJ1-1; the TCRdb call, TRBD1, lacks DNA for checking. The CDR3 loop spans 15 amino acids. CDR1 LGHNA and CDR2 YSLEER come from the germline V gene.

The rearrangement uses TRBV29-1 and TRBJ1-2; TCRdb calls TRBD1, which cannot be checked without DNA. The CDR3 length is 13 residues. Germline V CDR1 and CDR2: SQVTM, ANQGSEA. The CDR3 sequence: CSVGGGTVYGYTF.

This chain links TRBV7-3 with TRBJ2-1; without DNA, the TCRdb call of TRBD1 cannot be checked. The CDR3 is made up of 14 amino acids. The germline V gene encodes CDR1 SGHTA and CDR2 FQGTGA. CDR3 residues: CASSLRDGYNEQFF.

The CDR3 here is CSSQREGNNEQFF. The V gene is TRBV29-1, the J gene TRBJ2-1; TCRdb designates TRBD2, a call that cannot be tested without DNA. In germline, CDR1 is SQVTM, CDR2 ANQGSEA. The CDR3 has 13 amino acids.

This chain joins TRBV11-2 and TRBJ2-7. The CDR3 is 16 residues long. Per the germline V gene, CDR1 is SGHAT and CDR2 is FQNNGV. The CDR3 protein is CASSSASASLSYEQYF.

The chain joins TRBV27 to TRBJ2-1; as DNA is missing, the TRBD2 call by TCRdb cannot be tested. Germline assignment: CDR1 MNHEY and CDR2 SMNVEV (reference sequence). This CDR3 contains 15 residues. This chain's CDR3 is CASSLVSALSQEQFF.

The CDR3 spells CASRFPGQGFGQPQHF. This rearrangement joins TRBV6-2 or TRBV6-3 to TRBJ1-5; TCRdb's D call, TRBD1, is unchecked because there is no DNA. Germline-derived CDR1 and CDR2 are MNHEY and SVGEGT. This CDR3 is 16 amino acids long.

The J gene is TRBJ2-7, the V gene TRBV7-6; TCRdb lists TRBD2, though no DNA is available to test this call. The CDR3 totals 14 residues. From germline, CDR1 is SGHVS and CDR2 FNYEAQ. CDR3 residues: CASSLGTGSYEQYF.

The CDR3 here is CSPVGEPTAMNTEAFF. The chain employs TRBV29-1 and TRBJ1-1; TCRdb selects TRBD1, and the lack of DNA leaves this call unchecked. The CDR3 spans 16 residues. Germline V CDR1 and CDR2: SQVTM, ANQGSEA.

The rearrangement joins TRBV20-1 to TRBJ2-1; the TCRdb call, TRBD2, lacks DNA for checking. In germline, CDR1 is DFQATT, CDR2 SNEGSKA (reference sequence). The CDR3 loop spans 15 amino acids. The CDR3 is CSARDWRAPYNEQFF.

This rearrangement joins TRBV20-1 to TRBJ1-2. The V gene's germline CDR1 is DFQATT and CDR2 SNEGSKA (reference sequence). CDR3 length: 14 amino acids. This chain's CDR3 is CSAPYWISNYGYTF.

The CDR3 spells CARDRFLTPHPYEQYF. The V and J genes are TRBV21-1 and TRBJ2-7; the D call from TCRdb, TRBD1, cannot be confirmed without DNA. TRBV21-1 is deemed a pseudogene. The CDR3 length is 16 residues.

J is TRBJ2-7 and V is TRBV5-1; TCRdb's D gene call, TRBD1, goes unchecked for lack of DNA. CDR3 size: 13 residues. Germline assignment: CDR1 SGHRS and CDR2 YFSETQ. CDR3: CASSATTGAEQYF.

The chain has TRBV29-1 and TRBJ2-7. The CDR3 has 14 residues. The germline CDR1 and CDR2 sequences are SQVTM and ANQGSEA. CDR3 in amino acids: CSVDLGGESYEQYF.

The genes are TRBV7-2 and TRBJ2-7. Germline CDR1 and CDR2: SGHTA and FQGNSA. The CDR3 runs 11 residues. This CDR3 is CASSPNYEQYF.

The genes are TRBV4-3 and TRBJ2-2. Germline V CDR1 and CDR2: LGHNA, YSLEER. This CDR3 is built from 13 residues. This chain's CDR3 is CASSQGVVGELFF.

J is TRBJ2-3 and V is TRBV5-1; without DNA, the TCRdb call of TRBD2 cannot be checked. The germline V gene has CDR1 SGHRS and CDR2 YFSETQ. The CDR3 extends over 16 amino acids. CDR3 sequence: CASSSGTSGSTDTQYF.

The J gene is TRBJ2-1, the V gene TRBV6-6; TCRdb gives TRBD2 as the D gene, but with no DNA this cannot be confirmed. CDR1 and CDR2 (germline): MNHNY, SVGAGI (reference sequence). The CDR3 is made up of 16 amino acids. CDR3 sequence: CASSTTTSGRYNEQFF.

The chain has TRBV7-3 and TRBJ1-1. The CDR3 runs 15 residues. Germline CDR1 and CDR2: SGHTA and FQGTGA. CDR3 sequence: CASSPAGGVVTEAFF.

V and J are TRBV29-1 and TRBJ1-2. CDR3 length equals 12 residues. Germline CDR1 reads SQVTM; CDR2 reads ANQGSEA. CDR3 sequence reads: CSVEDGPYGYTF. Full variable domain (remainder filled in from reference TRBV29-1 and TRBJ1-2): SAVISQKPSRDICQRGTSLTIQCQVDSQVTMMFWYRQQPGQSLTLIATANQGSEATYESGFVIDKFPISRPNLTFSTLTVSNMSPEDSSIYLCSVEDGPYGYTFGSGTRLTVV.

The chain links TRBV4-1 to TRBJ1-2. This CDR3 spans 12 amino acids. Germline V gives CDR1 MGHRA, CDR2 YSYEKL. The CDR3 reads CASSQDPYGYTF.

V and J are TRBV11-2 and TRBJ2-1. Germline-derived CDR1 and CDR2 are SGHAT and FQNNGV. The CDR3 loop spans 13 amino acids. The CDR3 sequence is CASRLRMGNEQFF.

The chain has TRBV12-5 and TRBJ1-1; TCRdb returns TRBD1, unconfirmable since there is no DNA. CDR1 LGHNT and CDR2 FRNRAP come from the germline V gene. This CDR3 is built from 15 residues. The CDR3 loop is CASGAGTGVNTEAFF.

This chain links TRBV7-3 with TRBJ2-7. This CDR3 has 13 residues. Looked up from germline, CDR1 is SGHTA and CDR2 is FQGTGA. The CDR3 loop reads CASSLASSYEQYF.

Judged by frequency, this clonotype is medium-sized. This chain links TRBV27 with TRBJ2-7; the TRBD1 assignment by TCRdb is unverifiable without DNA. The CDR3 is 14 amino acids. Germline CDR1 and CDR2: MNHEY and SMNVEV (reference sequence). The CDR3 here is CASSPGTASYEQYF.

The CDR3 sequence: CASSARGGPYNEQFF. The V and J genes are TRBV7-6 and TRBJ2-1; TCRdb lists TRBD1, though no DNA is available to test this call. The CDR3 is 15 amino acids. Germline V lookup: CDR1 SGHVS, CDR2 FNYEAQ.

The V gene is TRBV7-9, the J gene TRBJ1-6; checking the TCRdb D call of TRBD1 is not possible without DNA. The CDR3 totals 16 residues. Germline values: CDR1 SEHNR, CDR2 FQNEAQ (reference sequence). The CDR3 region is CASSHDLTGVGSPLHF.

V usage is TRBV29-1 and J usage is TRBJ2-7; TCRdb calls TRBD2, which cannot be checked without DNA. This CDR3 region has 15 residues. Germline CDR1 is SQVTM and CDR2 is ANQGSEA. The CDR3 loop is CSVWTSGTTSYEQYF.

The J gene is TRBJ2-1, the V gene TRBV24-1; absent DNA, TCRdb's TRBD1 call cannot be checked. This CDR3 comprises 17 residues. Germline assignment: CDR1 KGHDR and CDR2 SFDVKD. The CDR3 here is CATSDPGSGGLLNEQFF.